This T cell receptor beta chain was captured by sequencing in a study of blood T cell repertoires in COVID-19. Overall study context: The United States, Italy and Spain supplied acute and convalescent COVID-19 samples. T cells, B-cell-depleted T cells, or PBMCs provided the cDNA or gDNA that served as material.

Per the study methods: Reference gene primer amplification yielded estimated nucleated cell counts. The table came from immunoSEQ multiplex PCR; TCRdb's copy has only in-frame clones and leaves some out. That table furnishes V, J and clone size, whereas the DNA furnished D and trimming. The sample has 150,000 to 160,000 clones; over 65% are singletons. Germline V gives CDR1 LGHNA, CDR2 YSLEER. J gave up 5 bases and V 1 base, and 5 bases lay outside the gene matches. The CDR3 has 15 amino acids. The chain is built from TRBV4-3 and TRBJ2-5; 9 nucleotides align to TRBD1. The sample was peripheral blood. The clonotype was recovered from a man older than 75 with acute or convalescent COVID-19. In DNA form, the CDR3 reads TGCGCCAGCAGCCAAGCCGGGACAGGGTTGGAGACCCAGTACTTC. This encodes CASSQAGTGLETQYF.